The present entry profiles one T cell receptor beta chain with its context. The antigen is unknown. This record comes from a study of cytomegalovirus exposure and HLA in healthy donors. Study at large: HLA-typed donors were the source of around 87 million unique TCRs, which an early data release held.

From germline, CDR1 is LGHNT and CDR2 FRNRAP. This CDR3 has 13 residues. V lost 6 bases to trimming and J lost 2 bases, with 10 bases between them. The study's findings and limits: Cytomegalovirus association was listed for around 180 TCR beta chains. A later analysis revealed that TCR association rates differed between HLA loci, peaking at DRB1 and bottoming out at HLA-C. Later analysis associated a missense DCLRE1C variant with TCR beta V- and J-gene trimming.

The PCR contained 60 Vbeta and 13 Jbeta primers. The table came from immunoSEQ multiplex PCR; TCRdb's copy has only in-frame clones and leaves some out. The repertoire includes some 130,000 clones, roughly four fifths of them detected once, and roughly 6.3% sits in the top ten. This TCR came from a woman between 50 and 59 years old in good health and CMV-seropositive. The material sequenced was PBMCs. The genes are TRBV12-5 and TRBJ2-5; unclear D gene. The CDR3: CASGASGQETQYF. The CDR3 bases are TGTGCTAGTGGAGCTTCGGGTCAAGAGACCCAGTACTTC.